This entry concerns a single T cell receptor beta chain. The antigen is undetermined. The method was immunoSEQ multiplex PCR; TCRdb's version includes in-frame clones alone and lacks a portion of them. In the table there are about 180,000 clones, around nine tenths of which are singletons. This record belongs to a study of T cell responses to AZD1222 COVID-19 vaccine. V was shortened by 5 bases and J by 2 bases, with 20 bases between the two germline ends. Germline V gene data show CDR1 as SGHTA and CDR2 as FQGNSA. The length of the CDR3 is 17 residues. Whole-study results and caveats: At baseline, seropositivity was found in only six AZD1222 recipients. In the spike-specific TCR repertoire, nearly half reportedly target unmutated variant regions. Spike-specific TCR breadth and depth both grew after two AZD1222 doses. Vaccine-related CD4 TCRs covered spike, predominating at 160-218 and 743-854.

J is TRBJ2-3 and V is TRBV7-2, with a weak D call TRBD2 (7 bases). The receptor was derived from an adult in good health. The source was peripheral blood, collected on day 0 of AZD1222 vaccination. CDR3 residues: CASSVGRGGGLTDTQYF. The DNA of the CDR3 is TGTGCCAGCAGCGTCGGGCGCGGCGGGGGCCTCACAGATACGCAGTATTTT.